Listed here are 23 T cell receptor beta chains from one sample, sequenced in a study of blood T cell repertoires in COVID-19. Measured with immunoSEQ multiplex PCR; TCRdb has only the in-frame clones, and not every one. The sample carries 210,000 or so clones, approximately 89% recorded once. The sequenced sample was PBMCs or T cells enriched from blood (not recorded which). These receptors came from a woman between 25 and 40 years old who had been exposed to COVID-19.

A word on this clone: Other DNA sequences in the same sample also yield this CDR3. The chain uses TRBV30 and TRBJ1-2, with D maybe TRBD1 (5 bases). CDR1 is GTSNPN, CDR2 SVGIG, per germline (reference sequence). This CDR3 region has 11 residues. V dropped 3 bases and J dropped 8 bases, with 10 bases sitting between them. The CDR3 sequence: CAWRGRGGYTF. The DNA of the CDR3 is TGTGCCTGGAGGGGGCGGGGGGGCTACACCTTC.

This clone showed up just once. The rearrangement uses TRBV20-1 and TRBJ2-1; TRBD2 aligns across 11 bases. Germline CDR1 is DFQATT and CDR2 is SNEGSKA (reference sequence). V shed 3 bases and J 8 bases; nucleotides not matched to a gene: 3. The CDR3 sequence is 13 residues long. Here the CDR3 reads CSASFSGRDEQFF. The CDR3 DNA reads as TGCAGTGCTAGTTTTAGCGGGAGGGATGAGCAGTTCTTC.

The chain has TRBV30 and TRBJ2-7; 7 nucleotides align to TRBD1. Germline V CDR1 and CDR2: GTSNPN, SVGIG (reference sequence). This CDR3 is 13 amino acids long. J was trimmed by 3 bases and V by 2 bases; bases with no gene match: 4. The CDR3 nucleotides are TGTGCCTGGAGTAGGGGGCCGTTCTACGAGCAGTACTTC. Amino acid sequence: CAWSRGPFYEQYF.

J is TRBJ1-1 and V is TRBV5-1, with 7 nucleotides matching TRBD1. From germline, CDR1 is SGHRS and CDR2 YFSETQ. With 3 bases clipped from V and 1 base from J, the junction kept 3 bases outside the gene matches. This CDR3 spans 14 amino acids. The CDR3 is CASSSRTGNTEAFF. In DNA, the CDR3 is TGCGCCAGCAGCTCCCGGACAGGGAACACTGAAGCTTTCTTT.

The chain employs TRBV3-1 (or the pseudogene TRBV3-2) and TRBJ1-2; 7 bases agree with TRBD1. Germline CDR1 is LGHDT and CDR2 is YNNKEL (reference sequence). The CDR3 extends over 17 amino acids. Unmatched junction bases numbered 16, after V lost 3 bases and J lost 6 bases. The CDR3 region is CASSHRGTVPKQDGYTF. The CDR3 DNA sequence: TGTGCCAGCAGCCACCGGGGGACAGTTCCGAAACAAGATGGCTACACCTTC.

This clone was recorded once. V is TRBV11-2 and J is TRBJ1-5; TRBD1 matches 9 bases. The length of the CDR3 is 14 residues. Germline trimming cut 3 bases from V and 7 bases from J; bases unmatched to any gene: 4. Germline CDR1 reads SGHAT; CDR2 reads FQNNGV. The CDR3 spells CASSLDRGGQPQHF. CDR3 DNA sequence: TGTGCCAGCAGCTTGGACAGGGGTGGGCAGCCCCAGCATTTT. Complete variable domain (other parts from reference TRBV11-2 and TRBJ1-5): EAGVAQSPRYKIIEKRQSVAFWCNPISGHATLYWYQQILGQGPKLLIQFQNNGVVDDSQLPKDRFSAERLKGVDSTLKIQPAKLEDSAVYLCASSLDRGGQPQHFGDGTRLSIL.

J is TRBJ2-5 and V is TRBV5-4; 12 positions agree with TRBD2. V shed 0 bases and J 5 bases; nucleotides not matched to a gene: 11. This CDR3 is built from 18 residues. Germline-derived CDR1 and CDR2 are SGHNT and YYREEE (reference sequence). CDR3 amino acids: CASSLARLAGEERETQYF. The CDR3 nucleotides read TGTGCCAGCAGCTTGGCACGACTAGCGGGAGAGGAGCGGGAGACCCAGTACTTC.

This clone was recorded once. In DNA form, the CDR3 reads TGTGCCAGCAGCTGGAGGGCGGGAGCTGGGGCCAACGTCCTGACTTTC. Protein product: CASSWRAGAGANVLTF. The chain is built from TRBV5-4 and TRBJ2-6; 7 bases align to TRBD2. The CDR3 extends over 16 amino acids. Per the germline V gene, CDR1 is SGHNT and CDR2 is YYREEE (reference sequence). J gave up 2 bases and V 3 bases, and 5 bases lay outside the gene matches.

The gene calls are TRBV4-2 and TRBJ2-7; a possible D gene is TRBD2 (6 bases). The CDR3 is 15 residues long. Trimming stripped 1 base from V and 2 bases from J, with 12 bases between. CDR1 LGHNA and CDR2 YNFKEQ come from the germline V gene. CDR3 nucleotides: TGTGCCAGCAGCCAAGGCGTTCCGGGAGCCTACGAGCAGTACTTC. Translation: CASSQGVPGAYEQYF.

The CDR3 sequence: CASSPPGQVGYTF. In DNA, the CDR3 is TGTGCCAGCAGCCCTCCGGGACAGGTCGGCTACACCTTC. The chain combines TRBV3-1 (or the pseudogene TRBV3-2) with TRBJ1-2; 8 bases fit TRBD1. Unmatched junction bases numbered 6, after V lost 4 bases and J lost 8 bases. The germline CDR1 and CDR2 sequences are LGHDT and YNNKEL (reference sequence). The CDR3 is made up of 13 amino acids.

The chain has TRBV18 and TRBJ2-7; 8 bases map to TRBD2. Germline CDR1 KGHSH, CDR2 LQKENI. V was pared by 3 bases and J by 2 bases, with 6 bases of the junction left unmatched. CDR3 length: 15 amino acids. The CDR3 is CASSPLSGSTYEQYF. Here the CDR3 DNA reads TGTGCCAGCTCACCCTTAAGCGGGAGTACCTACGAGCAGTACTTC.

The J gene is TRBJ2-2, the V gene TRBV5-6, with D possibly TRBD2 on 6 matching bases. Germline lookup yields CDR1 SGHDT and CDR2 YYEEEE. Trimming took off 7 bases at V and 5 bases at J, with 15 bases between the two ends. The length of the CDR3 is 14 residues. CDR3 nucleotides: TGTGCCAGCGAGAGGCAGGCGGGGACCGGGGAGCTGTTTTTT. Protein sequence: CASERQAGTGELFF.

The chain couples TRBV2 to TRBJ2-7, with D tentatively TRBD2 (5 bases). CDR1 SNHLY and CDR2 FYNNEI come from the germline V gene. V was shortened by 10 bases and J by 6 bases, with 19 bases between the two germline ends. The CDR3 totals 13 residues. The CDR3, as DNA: TGTGCCACCTCAGTGAGGGAAAGTAGCGAGCAGTACTTC. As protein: CATSVRESSEQYF.

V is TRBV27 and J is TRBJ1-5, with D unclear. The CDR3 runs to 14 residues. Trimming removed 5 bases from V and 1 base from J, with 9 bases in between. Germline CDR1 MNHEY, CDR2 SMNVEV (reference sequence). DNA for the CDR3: TGTGCCAGCAGTCGTACGGGGAGCAATCAGCCCCAGCATTTT. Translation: CASSRTGSNQPQHF.

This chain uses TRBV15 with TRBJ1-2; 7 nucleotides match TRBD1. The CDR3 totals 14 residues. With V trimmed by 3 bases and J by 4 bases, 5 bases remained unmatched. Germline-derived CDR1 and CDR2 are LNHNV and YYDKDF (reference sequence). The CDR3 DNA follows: TGTGCCACCAGCAGTAAGAGGGACAGCTATGGCTACACCTTC. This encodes CATSSKRDSYGYTF.

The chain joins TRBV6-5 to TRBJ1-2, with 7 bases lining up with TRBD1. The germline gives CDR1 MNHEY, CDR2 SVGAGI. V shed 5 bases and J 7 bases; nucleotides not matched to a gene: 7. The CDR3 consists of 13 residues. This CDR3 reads CASSRKGAGGYTF. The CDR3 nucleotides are TGTGCCAGCAGTAGAAAGGGGGCGGGTGGCTACACCTTC.

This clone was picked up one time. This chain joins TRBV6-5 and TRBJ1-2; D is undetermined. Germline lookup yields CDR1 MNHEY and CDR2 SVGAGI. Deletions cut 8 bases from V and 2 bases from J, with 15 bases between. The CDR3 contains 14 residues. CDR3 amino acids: CASFDNRHNYGYTF. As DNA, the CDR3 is TGTGCCAGCTTTGATAACCGACACAACTATGGCTACACCTTC.

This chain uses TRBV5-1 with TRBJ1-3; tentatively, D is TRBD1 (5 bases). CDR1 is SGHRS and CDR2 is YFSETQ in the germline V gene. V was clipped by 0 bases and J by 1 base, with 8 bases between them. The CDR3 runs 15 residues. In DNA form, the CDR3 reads TGCGCCAGCAGCTTGGAGACAGTTTCTGGAAACACCATATATTTT. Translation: CASSLETVSGNTIYF.

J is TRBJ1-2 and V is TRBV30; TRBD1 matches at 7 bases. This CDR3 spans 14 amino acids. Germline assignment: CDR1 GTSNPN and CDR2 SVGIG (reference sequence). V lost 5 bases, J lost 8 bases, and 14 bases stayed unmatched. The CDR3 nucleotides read TGTGCCTGGTTCGGGAAAAGGGGGCTCGGCGGCTACACCTTC. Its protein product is CAWFGKRGLGGYTF. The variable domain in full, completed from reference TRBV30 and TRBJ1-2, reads SQTIHQWPATLVQPVGSPLSLECTVEGTSNPNLYWYRQAAGRGLQLLFYSVGIGQISSEVPQNLSASRPQDRQFILSSKKLLLSDSGFYLCAWFGKRGLGGYTFGSGTRLTVV.

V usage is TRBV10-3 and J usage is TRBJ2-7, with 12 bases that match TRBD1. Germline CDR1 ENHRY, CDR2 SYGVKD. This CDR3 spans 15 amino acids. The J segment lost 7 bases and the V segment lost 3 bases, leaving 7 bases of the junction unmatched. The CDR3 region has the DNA TGTGCCATCAGTGAAAGGGACAGGGGGCGGAAAGAGCAGTACTTC. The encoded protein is CAISERDRGRKEQYF.

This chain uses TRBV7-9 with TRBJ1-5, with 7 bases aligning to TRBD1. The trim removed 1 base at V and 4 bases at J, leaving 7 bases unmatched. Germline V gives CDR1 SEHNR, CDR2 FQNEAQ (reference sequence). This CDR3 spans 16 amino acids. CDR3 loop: CASSLETGIGNQPQHF. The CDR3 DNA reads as TGTGCCAGCAGCTTAGAGACAGGGATCGGGAATCAGCCCCAGCATTTT.

The DNA of the CDR3 is TGTGCCAGCAGTCGTCCCCACAGGGGGCCCTCTCCTGGCTACACCTTC. Its protein is CASSRPHRGPSPGYTF. The genes are TRBV7-9 and TRBJ1-2, with 9 bases lining up with TRBD1. The CDR3 sequence is 16 residues long. Trimming took 6 bases from V and 7 from J; bases not matched to a gene: 15. In germline, CDR1 is SEHNR, CDR2 FQNEAQ (reference sequence).

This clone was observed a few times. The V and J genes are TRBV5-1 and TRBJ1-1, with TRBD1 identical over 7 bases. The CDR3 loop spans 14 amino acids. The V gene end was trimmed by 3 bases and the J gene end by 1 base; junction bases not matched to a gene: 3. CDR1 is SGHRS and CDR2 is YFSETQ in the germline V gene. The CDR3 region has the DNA TGCGCCAGCAGCTCACAGGGGAGGAACACTGAAGCTTTCTTT. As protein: CASSSQGRNTEAFF. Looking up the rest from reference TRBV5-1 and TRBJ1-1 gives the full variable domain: KAGVTQTPRYLIKTRGQQVTLSCSPISGHRSVSWYQQTPGQGLQFLFEYFSETQRNKGNFPGRFSGRQFSNSRSEMNVSTLELGDSALYLCASSSQGRNTEAFFGQGTRLTVV.